This T cell receptor beta chain came from a study of blood T cell repertoires in COVID-19. Sequencing was performed with immunoSEQ multiplex PCR; in TCRdb, only in-frame clones are kept and a portion is missing. The sample has 120,000 to 150,000 clones, roughly 80% seen once. This sequence originates from a woman between 18 and 30 years old who had been exposed to COVID-19. Sample: PBMCs or T cells enriched from blood (not recorded which).

CDR3 DNA sequence: TGTGCCAGCAGTGAAGTTCCCCGCTACGAGCAGTACTTC. Translation: CASSEVPRYEQYF. J is TRBJ2-7 and V is TRBV6-1; D not certain. CDR1 and CDR2 (germline): MNHNS, SASEGT. V was shortened by 1 base and J by 3 bases, with 7 bases between the two germline ends. The CDR3 consists of 13 residues.